The 21 T cell receptor beta chains below come from one sample, sequenced in a study of T cell repertoires in cytomegalovirus infection. TCRdb analysed the reads with MiXCR anew, one entry per CDR3 protein. The profile covers a few hundred thousand distinct CDR3 sequences, with 40% appearing a single time and 48% taken by the ten largest. Their specific antigens are unknown. This specimen was cultured PBMCs, taken from culture after CMV antigen stimulation. The receptor set was obtained from a human donor in good health (CMV status not recorded). Some clones in this sample may be carry-over from other donors' samples.

The table lists this clonotype with a few counts. The V and J genes are TRBV7-2 and TRBJ2-7, with D hard to call. Between the trimmed V and J ends, which lost 4 bases and 5 bases, there was a span of 15 bases. The germline V gene has CDR1 SGHTA and CDR2 FQGNSA. CDR3 length: 14 amino acids. CDR3 DNA sequence: TGTGCCAGCAGCTCCAAAAGCCCCTGGGACGAGCAGTACTTC. Its protein product is CASSSKSPWDEQYF.

In this sample, this clonotype turned up a few times. This chain uses TRBV28 with TRBJ2-3; D may match TRBD1 or TRBD2 (5 bases each). CDR1 and CDR2 from the germline V gene are MDHEN and SYDVKM. This CDR3 has 16 residues. Trimming shortened V by 3 bases and J by 2 bases, and 15 bases separated the two germline ends. CDR3 DNA: TGTGCCAGCAGTTTCCCAGGGAGAGAGCTCACAGATACGCAGTATTTT. It specifies CASSFPGRELTDTQYF. Filled out from reference TRBV28 and TRBJ2-3, the complete variable domain reads DVKVTQSSRYLVKRTGEKVFLECVQDMDHENMFWYRQDPGLGLRLIYFSYDVKMKEKGDIPEGYSVSREKKERFSLILESASTNQTSMYLCASSFPGRELTDTQYFGPGTRLTVL.

The chain joins TRBV11-2 to TRBJ2-1; tentative D call: TRBD2 (6 bases). Trimming removed 9 bases at V and 3 bases at J, with 18 bases between. CDR1 SGHAT and CDR2 FQNNGV come from the germline V gene. The CDR3 length is 15 residues. The CDR3 loop reads CASGGKYSYYNEQFF. Here the CDR3 DNA reads TGTGCCAGTGGAGGGAAGTACTCCTACTACAATGAGCAGTTCTTC.

The rearrangement uses TRBV7-8 and TRBJ2-5; no clear D. Trimming took off 2 bases at V and 7 bases at J, with 11 bases between the two ends. Germline assignment: CDR1 SGHVS and CDR2 FQNEAQ. This CDR3 contains 13 residues. The CDR3 sequence is CASSLRSGWTQYF. The CDR3 nucleotides are TGTGCCAGCAGCTTAAGGTCTGGCTGGACCCAGTACTTC.

CDR3: CASSSWDRVYEQYF. In DNA, the CDR3 is TGTGCCAGTAGTAGCTGGGACAGGGTCTACGAGCAGTACTTC. The gene calls are TRBV19 and TRBJ2-7; TRBD1 matches at 9 bases. Germline trimming cut 4 bases from V and 3 bases from J; bases unmatched to any gene: 4. CDR3 length: 14 residues. CDR1 is LNHDA, CDR2 SQIVND, per germline (reference sequence).

The CDR3 DNA reads TGCAGTGCTAGATGGACTAGCGGGTCCTACGAGCAGTACTTC. Protein: CSARWTSGSYEQYF. The chain couples TRBV20-1 to TRBJ2-7; 11 positions match TRBD2. Trimming at V came to 2 bases and at J to 1 base, leaving 1 base not matched to a gene. CDR1 and CDR2 from the germline V gene are DFQATT and SNEGSKA (reference sequence). The length of the CDR3 is 14 residues.

In DNA form, the CDR3 reads TGTGCCAGCAGCTTAATTAGGGGGTACGGTGAGCAGTTCTTC. Protein product: CASSLIRGYGEQFF. The genes are TRBV7-9 and TRBJ2-1, with a weak D call TRBD1 (6 bases). CDR3 length: 14 amino acids. V was trimmed by 2 bases and J by 9 bases, leaving 14 bases between them. The V gene's germline CDR1 is SEHNR and CDR2 FQNEAQ (reference sequence).

This rearrangement joins TRBV6-2 or TRBV6-3 to TRBJ2-2, with D maybe TRBD2 (5 bases). Looked up from germline, CDR1 is MNHEY and CDR2 is SVGEGT. V was trimmed by 0 bases and J by 6 bases, leaving 11 bases between them. CDR3 length equals 15 residues. The CDR3 is CASSYSLARAGELFF. In DNA, the CDR3 is TGTGCCAGCAGTTACTCGCTAGCCCGGGCCGGGGAGCTGTTTTTT.

The V gene is TRBV9, the J gene TRBJ2-1; 7 nucleotides align to TRBD2. The CDR3 sequence is 13 residues long. Germline V CDR1 and CDR2: SGDLS, YYNGEE. Germline trimming cut 4 bases from V and 6 bases from J; bases unmatched to any gene: 4. CDR3: CASSFGLGNEQFF. DNA for the CDR3: TGTGCCAGCAGCTTCGGACTAGGCAATGAGCAGTTCTTC.

This clonotype came up a few times. V gene TRBV28 combines with J gene TRBJ2-5; D might be TRBD1 (5 bases). Between the trimmed V and J ends, which lost 6 bases and 2 bases, there was a span of 10 bases. Germline V gives CDR1 MDHEN, CDR2 SYDVKM. This CDR3 region has 13 residues. The CDR3 region has the DNA TGTGCCAGCAGAACGACAGCACAAGAGACCCAGTACTTC. This encodes CASRTTAQETQYF. The whole variable domain, remainder taken from reference TRBV28 and TRBJ2-5, is DVKVTQSSRYLVKRTGEKVFLECVQDMDHENMFWYRQDPGLGLRLIYFSYDVKMKEKGDIPEGYSVSREKKERFSLILESASTNQTSMYLCASRTTAQETQYFGPGTRLLVL.

The V call is TRBV7-2, the J call TRBJ2-7, with 7 bases matching TRBD2. The CDR3 is made up of 14 amino acids. Germline V lookup: CDR1 SGHTA, CDR2 FQGNSA. With 4 bases clipped from V and 4 bases from J, the junction kept 7 bases outside the gene matches. In DNA form, the CDR3 reads TGTGCCAGCAGCTGGGGTGCGGGGGTATACGAGCAGTACTTC. This gives the protein CASSWGAGVYEQYF.

The CDR3 loop is CASRSLSRRNEQFF. CDR3 bases: TGTGCCAGCAGGTCCCTCAGTAGGCGAAATGAGCAGTTCTTC. The chain combines TRBV11-2 with TRBJ2-1; D is undetermined. Germline V gene lookup returns CDR1 SGHAT and CDR2 FQNNGV. The CDR3 covers 14 residues. Trimming cost V 6 bases and J 7 bases, with 16 bases left between them.

This clonotype was counted only a few times. The chain has TRBV29-1 and TRBJ1-6; no firm D call. CDR3 size: 13 residues. Germline V lookup: CDR1 SQVTM, CDR2 ANQGSEA. Written as DNA, the CDR3 is TGCAGTTACTCGGAAGGATATAATTCACCCCTCCACTTT. The encoded protein is CSYSEGYNSPLHF. The variable domain in full, completed from reference TRBV29-1 and TRBJ1-6, reads SAVISQKPSRDICQRGTSLTIQCQVDSQVTMMFWYRQQPGQSLTLIATANQGSEATYESGFVIDKFPISRPNLTFSTLTVSNMSPEDSSIYLCSYSEGYNSPLHFGNGTRLTVT.

This clonotype was seen more than once but under ten times. The genes are TRBV7-2 and TRBJ2-5, with TRBD2 as a possible D gene (5 bases). Per germline, CDR1 SGHTA and CDR2 FQGNSA. Trimming left V 2 bases short and J 1 base short, with 14 bases between. The CDR3 totals 16 residues. The CDR3 DNA reads TGTGCCAGCAGCTTATCCTGGTCCAGCGGCCAAGAGACCCAGTACTTC. This codes for CASSLSWSSGQETQYF.

This rearrangement joins TRBV7-8 to TRBJ1-2; D gene unclear. The V and J ends lost 2 bases and 6 bases respectively, with 13 bases between them. The germline gives CDR1 SGHVS, CDR2 FQNEAQ. The CDR3 extends over 14 amino acids. The CDR3 region is CASSLLSGLDGYTF. The CDR3 nucleotides are TGTGCCAGCAGCTTATTGTCTGGGCTAGATGGCTACACCTTC.

This chain joins TRBV28 and TRBJ2-7; TRBD1 or TRBD2 may be the D gene (6 bases each). Germline CDR1 is MDHEN and CDR2 is SYDVKM. Between the trimmed V and J ends, which lost 3 bases and 2 bases, there was a span of 17 bases. CDR3 length: 16 amino acids. DNA for the CDR3: TGTGCCAGCAGTTTTCGGGGGTCAGGGGCTGCCTACGAGCAGTACTTC. Its protein is CASSFRGSGAAYEQYF.

The chain recombines TRBV20-1 with TRBJ2-1; the match to TRBD2 covers 8 bases. Trimming at V came to 3 bases and at J to 9 bases, leaving 7 bases not matched to a gene. Looked up from germline, CDR1 is DFQATT and CDR2 is SNEGSKA (reference sequence). The length of the CDR3 is 13 residues. CDR3 amino acids: CSASEGTSLEQFF. DNA of the CDR3: TGCAGTGCTAGTGAGGGGACTAGTCTTGAGCAGTTCTTC.

The chain recombines TRBV18 with TRBJ2-3; D is perhaps TRBD1 or TRBD2 (5 bases each). The V gene's germline CDR1 is KGHSH and CDR2 LQKENI. The V end lost 3 bases, the J end lost 4 bases, and 8 bases lay between the germline ends. The CDR3 covers 13 residues. CDR3 coding DNA: TGTGCCAGCTCACCCGGGGCCCCAGATACGCAGTATTTT. Protein: CASSPGAPDTQYF.

The chain links TRBV7-2 to TRBJ2-7, with 7 bases matching TRBD2. There are 15 residues in the CDR3. The germline gives CDR1 SGHTA, CDR2 FQGNSA. The J segment lost 7 bases and the V segment lost 1 base, leaving 10 bases of the junction unmatched. In DNA, the CDR3 is TGTGCCAGCAGCTTAGTTGGGGGAGGGCCAGGGGAGCAGTACTTC. Translating it yields CASSLVGGGPGEQYF.

The rearrangement uses TRBV7-9 and TRBJ2-3; D unclear. V gave up 6 bases and J gave up 3 bases, with 16 bases separating them. Germline V gene data show CDR1 as SEHNR and CDR2 as FQNEAQ (reference sequence). This CDR3 is built from 15 residues. CDR3 in DNA: TGTGCCAGCAGGGGGATGATGGGTGGTACAGATACGCAGTATTTT. This codes for CASRGMMGGTDTQYF.

The table lists this clonotype with a few counts. V is TRBV7-2 and J is TRBJ2-3; D might be TRBD2 (6 bases). V gave up 2 bases and J gave up 2 bases, with 11 bases separating them. Germline CDR1 and CDR2: SGHTA and FQGNSA. The CDR3 is 15 amino acids. DNA for the CDR3: TGTGCCAGCAGCTTACGTAGCGGAGTCACAGATACGCAGTATTTT. It codes for CASSLRSGVTDTQYF.